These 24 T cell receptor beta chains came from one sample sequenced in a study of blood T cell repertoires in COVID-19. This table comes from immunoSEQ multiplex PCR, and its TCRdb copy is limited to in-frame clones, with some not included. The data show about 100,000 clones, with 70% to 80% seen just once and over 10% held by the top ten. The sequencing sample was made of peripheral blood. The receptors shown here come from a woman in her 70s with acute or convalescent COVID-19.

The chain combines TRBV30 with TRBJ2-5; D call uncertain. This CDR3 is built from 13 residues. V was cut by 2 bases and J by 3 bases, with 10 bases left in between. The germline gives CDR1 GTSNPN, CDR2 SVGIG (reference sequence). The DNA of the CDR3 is TGTGCCTGGAGTCCCGCCGGTGAAGAGACCCAGTACTTC. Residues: CAWSPAGEETQYF.

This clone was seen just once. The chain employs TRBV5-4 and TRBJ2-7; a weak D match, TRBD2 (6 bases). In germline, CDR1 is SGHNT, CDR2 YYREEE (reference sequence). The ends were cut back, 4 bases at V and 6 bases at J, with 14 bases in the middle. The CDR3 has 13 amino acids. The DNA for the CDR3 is TGTGCCAGCAGCCGAATAGGGACTGGCGAGCAGTACTTC. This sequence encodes CASSRIGTGEQYF.

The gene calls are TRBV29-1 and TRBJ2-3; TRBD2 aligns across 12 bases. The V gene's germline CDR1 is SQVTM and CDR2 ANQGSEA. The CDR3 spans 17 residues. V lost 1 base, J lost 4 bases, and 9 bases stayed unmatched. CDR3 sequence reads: CSVEGTSGAESPDTQYF. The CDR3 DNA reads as TGCAGCGTTGAAGGGACTAGCGGGGCCGAGAGCCCAGATACGCAGTATTTT.

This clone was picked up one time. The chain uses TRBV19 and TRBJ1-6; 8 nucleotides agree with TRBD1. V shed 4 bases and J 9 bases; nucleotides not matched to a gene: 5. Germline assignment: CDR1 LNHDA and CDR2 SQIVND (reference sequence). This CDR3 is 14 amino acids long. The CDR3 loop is CASSTGGEGSPLHF. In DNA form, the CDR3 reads TGTGCCAGTAGTACAGGGGGCGAAGGTTCACCCCTCCACTTT.

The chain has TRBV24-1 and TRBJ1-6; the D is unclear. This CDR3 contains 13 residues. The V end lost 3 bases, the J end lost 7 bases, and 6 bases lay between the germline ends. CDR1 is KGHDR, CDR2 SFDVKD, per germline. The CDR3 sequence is CATSDSGNSPLHF. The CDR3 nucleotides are TGTGCCACCAGTGATAGCGGGAATTCACCCCTCCACTTT.

The CDR3 DNA reads as TGTGCCAGCAGTGGCTATTCCCTCGTTTCAACTAATGAAAAACTGTTTTTT. Protein: CASSGYSLVSTNEKLFF. The V gene is TRBV6-1, the J gene TRBJ1-4, with no clear D. Germline CDR1 MNHNS, CDR2 SASEGT. CDR3 length equals 17 residues. Between the trimmed V and J ends, which lost 4 bases and 0 bases, there was a span of 15 bases.

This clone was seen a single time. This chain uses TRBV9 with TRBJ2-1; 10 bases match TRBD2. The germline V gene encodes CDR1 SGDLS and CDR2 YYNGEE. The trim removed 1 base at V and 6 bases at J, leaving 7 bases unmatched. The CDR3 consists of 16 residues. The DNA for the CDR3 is TGTGCCAGCAGCGTACTAGCGGGGGCTCCTAGCAATGAGCAGTTCTTC. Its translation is CASSVLAGAPSNEQFF.

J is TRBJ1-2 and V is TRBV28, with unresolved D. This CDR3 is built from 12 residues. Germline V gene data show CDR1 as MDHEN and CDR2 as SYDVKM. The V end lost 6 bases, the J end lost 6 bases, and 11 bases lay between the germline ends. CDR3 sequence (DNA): TGTGCCAGCAGCCCCAGACATCATGGCTACACCTTC. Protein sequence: CASSPRHHGYTF.

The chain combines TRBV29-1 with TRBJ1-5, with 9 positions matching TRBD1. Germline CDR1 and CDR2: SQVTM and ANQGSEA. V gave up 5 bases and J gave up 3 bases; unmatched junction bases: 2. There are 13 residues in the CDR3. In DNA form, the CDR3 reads TGCAGCGTTCGGACAGGGGTCAATCAGCCCCAGCATTTT. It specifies CSVRTGVNQPQHF.

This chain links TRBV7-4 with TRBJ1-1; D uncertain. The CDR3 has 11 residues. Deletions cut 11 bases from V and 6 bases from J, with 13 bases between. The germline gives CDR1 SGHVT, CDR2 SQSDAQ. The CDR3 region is CAVRVYAEAFF. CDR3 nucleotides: TGTGCCGTTCGGGTTTACGCTGAAGCTTTCTTT.

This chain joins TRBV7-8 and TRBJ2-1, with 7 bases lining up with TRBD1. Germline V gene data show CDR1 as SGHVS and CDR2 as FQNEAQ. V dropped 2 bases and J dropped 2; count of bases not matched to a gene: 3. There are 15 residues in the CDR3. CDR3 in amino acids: CASSLRQGAYNEQFF. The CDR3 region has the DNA TGTGCCAGCAGCTTAAGACAGGGAGCCTACAATGAGCAGTTCTTC. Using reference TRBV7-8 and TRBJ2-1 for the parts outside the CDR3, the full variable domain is GAGVSQSPRYKVAKRGQDVALRCDPISGHVSLFWYQQALGQGPEFLTYFQNEAQLDKSGLPSDRFFAERPEGSVSTLKIQRTQQEDSAVYLCASSLRQGAYNEQFFGPGTRLTVL.

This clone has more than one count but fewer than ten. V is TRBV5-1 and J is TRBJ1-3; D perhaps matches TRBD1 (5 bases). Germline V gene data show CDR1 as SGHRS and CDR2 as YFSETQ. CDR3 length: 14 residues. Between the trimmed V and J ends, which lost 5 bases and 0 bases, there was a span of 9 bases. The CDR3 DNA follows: TGCGCCAGCAGAAGCGGGACCTCTGGAAACACCATATATTTT. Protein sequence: CASRSGTSGNTIYF. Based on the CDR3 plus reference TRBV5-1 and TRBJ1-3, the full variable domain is KAGVTQTPRYLIKTRGQQVTLSCSPISGHRSVSWYQQTPGQGLQFLFEYFSETQRNKGNFPGRFSGRQFSNSRSEMNVSTLELGDSALYLCASRSGTSGNTIYFGEGSWLTVV.

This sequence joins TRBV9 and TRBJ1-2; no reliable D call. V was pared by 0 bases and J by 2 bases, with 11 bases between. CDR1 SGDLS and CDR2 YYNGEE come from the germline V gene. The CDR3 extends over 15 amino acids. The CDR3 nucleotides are TGTGCCAGCAGCGTAGCTTCAGAACAGAACTATGGCTACACCTTC. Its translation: CASSVASEQNYGYTF.

The CDR3 sequence: CASSFETGTGNQPQHF. CDR3 in DNA: TGTGCCAGCAGCTTCGAAACCGGGACAGGGAACCAGCCCCAGCATTTT. The chain couples TRBV7-8 to TRBJ1-5, with TRBD1 matching over 9 bases. Germline CDR1 reads SGHVS; CDR2 reads FQNEAQ. This CDR3 region has 16 residues. V trimming: 3 bases; J trimming: 7 bases; junction bases outside the gene matches: 10.

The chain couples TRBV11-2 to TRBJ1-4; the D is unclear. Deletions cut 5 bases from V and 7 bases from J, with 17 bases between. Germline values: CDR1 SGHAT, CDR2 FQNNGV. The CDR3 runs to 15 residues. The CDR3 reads CASSPRQGEGEKLFF. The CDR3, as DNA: TGTGCCAGCAGCCCACGCCAAGGAGAAGGTGAAAAACTGTTTTTT.

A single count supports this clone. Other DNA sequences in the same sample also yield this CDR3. In nucleotides, the CDR3 is TGTGCCAGCAGCGTAGGAGGGTCGGGGTCACCCCTCCACTTT. Translating it yields CASSVGGSGSPLHF. The V call is TRBV9, the J call TRBJ1-6; no clear D gene. CDR1 and CDR2 (germline): SGDLS, YYNGEE. This CDR3 has 14 residues. The V end was cut by 0 bases, the J end by 10 bases, with 11 bases between.

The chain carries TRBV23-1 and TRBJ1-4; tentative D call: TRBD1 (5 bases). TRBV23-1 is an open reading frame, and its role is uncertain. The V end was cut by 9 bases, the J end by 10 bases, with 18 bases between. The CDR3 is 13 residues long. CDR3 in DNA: TGCGCCAGAGGCCCGGGGGTTCCTGGAAAACTGTTTTTT. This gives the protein CARGPGVPGKLFF.

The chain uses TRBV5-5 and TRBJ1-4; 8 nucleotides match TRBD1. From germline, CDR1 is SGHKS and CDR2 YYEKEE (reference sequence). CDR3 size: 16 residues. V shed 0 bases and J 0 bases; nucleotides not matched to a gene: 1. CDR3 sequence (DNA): TGTGCCAGCAGCTTGGTACAGGGGGCAACTAATGAAAAACTGTTTTTT. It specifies CASSLVQGATNEKLFF.

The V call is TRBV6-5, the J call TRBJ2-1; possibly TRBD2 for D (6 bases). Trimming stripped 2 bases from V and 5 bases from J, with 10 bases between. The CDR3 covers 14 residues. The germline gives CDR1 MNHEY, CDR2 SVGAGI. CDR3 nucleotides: TGTGCCAGCAGTTACGTTCCGGGGGACAATGAGCAGTTCTTC. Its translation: CASSYVPGDNEQFF.

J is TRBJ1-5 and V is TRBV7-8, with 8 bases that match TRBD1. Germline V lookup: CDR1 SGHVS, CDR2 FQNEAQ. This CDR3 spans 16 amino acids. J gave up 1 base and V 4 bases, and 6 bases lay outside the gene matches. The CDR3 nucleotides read TGTGCCAGCAGCTCGCAGGGGGCAGTAAGCAATCAGCCCCAGCATTTT. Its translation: CASSSQGAVSNQPQHF.

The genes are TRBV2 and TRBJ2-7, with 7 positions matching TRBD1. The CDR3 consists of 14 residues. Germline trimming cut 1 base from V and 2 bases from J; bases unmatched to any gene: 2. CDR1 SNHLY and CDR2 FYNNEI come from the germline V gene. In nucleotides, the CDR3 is TGTGCCAGCAGTGAAGGGACAGGACCCTACGAGCAGTACTTC. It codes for CASSEGTGPYEQYF.

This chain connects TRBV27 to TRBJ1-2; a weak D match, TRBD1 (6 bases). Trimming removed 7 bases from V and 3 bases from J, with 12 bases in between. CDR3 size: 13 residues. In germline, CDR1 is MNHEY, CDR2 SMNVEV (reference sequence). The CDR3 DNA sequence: TGTGCCAGCACCCGTGAGGGGGACTATGGCTACACCTTC. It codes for CASTREGDYGYTF.

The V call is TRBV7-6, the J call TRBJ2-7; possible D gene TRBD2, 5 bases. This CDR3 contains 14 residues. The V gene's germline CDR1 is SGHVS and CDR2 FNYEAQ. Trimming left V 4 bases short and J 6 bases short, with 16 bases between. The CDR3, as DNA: TGTGCCAGCAGCTCTCGAGGAGGTATAACCGAGCAGTACTTC. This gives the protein CASSSRGGITEQYF.

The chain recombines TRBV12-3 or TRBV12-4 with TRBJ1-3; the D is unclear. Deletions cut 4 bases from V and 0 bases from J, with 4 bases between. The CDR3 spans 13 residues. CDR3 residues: CASSSFSGNTIYF. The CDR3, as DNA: TGTGCCAGCAGTTCCTTCTCTGGAAACACCATATATTTT.